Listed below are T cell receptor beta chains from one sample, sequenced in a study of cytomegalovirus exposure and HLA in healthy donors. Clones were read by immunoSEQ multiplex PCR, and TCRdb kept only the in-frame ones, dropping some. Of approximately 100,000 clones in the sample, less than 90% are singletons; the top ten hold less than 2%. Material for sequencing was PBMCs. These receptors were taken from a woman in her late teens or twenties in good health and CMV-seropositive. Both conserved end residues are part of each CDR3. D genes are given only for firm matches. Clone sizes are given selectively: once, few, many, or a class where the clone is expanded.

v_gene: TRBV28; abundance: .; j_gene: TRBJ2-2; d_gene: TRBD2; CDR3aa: CASSPPGTSGYTGELFF; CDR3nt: TGTGCCAGCAGTCCCCCGGGGACTAGCGGCTACACCGGGGAGCTGTTTTTT
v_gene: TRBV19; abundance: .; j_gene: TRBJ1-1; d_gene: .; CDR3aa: CASSIGGLEAEAFF; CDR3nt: TGTGCCAGTAGTATAGGGGGCTTAGAGGCTGAAGCTTTCTTT
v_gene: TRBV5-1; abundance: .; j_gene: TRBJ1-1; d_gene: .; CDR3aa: CASSLEGAGEAFF; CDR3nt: TGCGCCAGCAGCTTGGAAGGGGCCGGTGAAGCTTTCTTT
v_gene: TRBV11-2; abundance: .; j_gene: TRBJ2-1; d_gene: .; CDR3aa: CASSSLYNEQFF; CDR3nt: TGTGCCAGCAGCTCCCTTTACAATGAGCAGTTCTTC
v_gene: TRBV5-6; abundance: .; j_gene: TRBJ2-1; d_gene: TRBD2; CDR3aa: CASSLAAGGRDEQFF; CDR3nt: TGTGCCAGCAGCTTGGCAGCGGGGGGGCGGGATGAGCAGTTCTTC
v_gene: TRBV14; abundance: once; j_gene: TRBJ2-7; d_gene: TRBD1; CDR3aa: CASSQDPGQGVYEQYF; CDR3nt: TGTGCCAGCAGCCAAGATCCAGGACAGGGAGTCTACGAGCAGTACTTC
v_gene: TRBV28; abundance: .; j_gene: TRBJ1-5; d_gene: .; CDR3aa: CASRSPQGRNQPQHF; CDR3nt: TGTGCCAGTAGGAGCCCACAGGGCAGAAATCAGCCCCAGCATTTT
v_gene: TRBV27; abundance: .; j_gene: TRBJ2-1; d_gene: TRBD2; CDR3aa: CASSPWTSGGLYNEQFF; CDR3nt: TGTGCCAGCAGTCCCTGGACTAGCGGGGGCCTATACAATGAGCAGTTCTTC
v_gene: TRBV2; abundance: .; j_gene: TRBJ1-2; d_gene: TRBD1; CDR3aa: CASSEALFRTGVGYTF; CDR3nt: TGTGCCAGCAGTGAAGCGCTTTTTAGGACAGGGGTCGGCTACACCTTC
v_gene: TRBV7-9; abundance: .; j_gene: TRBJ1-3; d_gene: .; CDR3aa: CASSIQGSPSGNTIYF; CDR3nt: TGTGCCAGCAGCATCCAGGGAAGCCCTTCTGGAAACACCATATATTTT
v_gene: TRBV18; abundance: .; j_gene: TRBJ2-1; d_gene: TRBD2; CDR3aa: CASSPGGGSYNEQFF; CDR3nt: TGTGCCAGCTCACCGGGCGGGGGCTCCTACAATGAGCAGTTCTTC
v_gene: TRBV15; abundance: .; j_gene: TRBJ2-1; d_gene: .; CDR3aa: CATSRGAGPEQFF; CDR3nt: TGTGCCACCAGCAGAGGGGCGGGACCTGAGCAGTTCTTC
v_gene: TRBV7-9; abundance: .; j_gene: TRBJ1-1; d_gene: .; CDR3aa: CASSLERVEAFF; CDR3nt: TGTGCCAGCAGCTTAGAGCGGGTTGAAGCTTTCTTT
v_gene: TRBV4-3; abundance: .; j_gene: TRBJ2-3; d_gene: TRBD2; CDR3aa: CASSQDQAGSDTQYF; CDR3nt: TGCGCCAGCAGCCAAGATCAAGCGGGGTCAGATACGCAGTATTTT
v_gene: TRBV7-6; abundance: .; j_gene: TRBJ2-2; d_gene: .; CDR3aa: CASSLDWGDSTGELFF; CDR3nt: TGTGCCAGCAGCTTAGACTGGGGGGATTCCACCGGGGAGCTGTTTTTT
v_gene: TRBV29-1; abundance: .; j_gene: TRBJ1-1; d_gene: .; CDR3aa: CSVLRQGNTEAFF; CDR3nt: TGCAGCGTTCTACGACAAGGGAACACTGAAGCTTTCTTT
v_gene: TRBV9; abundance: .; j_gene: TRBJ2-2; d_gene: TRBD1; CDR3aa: CASSNRGLTGELFF; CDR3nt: TGTGCCAGCAGCAACAGGGGATTGACCGGGGAGCTGTTTTTT
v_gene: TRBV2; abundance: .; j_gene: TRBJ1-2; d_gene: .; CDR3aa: CASKTGENYGYTF; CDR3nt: TGTGCCAGCAAAACGGGGGAAAACTATGGCTACACCTTC
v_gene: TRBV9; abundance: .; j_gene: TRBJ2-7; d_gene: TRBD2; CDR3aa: CASSVGGGNYEQYF; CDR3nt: TGTGCCAGCAGCGTAGGGGGGGGGAACTACGAGCAGTACTTC
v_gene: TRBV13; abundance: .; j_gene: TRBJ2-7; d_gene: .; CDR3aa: CASSLWGLNEQYF; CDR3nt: TGTGCCAGCAGCTTATGGGGGCTGAACGAGCAGTACTTC
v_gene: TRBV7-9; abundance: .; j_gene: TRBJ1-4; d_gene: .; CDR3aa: CASSLVSGGSEKLFF; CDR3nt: TGTGCCAGCAGCTTAGTTAGTGGAGGGAGCGAAAAACTGTTTTTT
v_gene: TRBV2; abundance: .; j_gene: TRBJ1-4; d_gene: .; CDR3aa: CASRSGRGEKLFF; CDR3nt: TGTGCCAGCAGATCAGGGAGGGGGGAAAAACTGTTTTTT
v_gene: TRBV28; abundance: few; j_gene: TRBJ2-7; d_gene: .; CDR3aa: CASSGSGSYEQYF; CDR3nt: TGTGCCAGCTCCGGCTCAGGCTCCTACGAGCAGTACTTC
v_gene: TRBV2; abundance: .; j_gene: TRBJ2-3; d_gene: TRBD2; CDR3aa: CASRGRGLAVGADTQYF; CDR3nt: TGTGCCAGCAGGGGGAGGGGACTAGCTGTGGGTGCAGATACGCAGTATTTT
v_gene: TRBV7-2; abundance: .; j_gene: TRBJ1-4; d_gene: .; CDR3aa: CASSRPTGATNEKLFF; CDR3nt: TGTGCCAGCAGCCGGCCCACAGGAGCAACTAATGAAAAACTGTTTTTT
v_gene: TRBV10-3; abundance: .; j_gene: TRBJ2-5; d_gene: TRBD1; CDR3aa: CAISEGDRGAQYF; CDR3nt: TGTGCCATCAGTGAGGGGGACAGGGGGGCCCAGTACTTC
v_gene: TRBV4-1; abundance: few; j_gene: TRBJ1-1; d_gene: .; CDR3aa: CASSLPPGGMNTEAFF; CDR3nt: TGCGCCAGCAGCTTACCACCGGGAGGTATGAACACTGAAGCTTTCTTT
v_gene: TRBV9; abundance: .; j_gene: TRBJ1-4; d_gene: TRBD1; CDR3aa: CASSAGQGAFEKLFF; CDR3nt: TGTGCCAGCAGCGCGGGACAGGGGGCTTTTGAAAAACTGTTTTTT
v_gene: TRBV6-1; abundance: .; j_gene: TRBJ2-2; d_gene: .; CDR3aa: CASPPGADTGELFF; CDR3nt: TGTGCCAGCCCCCCAGGGGCGGACACCGGGGAGCTGTTTTTT
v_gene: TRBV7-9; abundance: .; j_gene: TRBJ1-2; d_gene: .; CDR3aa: CASRGGTYGYTF; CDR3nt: TGTGCCAGCAGAGGGGGAACTTATGGCTACACCTTC
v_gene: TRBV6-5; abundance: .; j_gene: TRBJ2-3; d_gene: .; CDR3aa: CASRRGGTDTQYF; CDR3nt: TGTGCCAGCAGAAGGGGGGGAACAGATACGCAGTATTTT
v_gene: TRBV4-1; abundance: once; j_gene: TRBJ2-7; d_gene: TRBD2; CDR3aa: CASSQMGGDEQYF; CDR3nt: TGCGCCAGCAGTCAAATGGGGGGGGACGAGCAGTACTTC
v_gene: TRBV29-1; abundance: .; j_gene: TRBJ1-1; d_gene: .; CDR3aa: CSVESGRAEAFF; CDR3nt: TGCAGCGTTGAATCTGGCAGGGCTGAAGCTTTCTTT
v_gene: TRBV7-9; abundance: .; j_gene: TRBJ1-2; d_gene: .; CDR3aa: CASSPPTDYGYTF; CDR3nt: TGTGCCAGCAGTCCACCGACAGACTATGGCTACACCTTC
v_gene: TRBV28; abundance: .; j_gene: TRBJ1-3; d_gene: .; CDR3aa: CASSSDSYSGNTIYF; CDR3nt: TGTGCCAGCAGCTCGGACAGCTACTCTGGAAACACCATATATTTT
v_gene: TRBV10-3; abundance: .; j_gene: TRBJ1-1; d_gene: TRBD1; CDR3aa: CAIIGDRGPIPPEAFF; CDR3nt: TGTGCCATCATAGGGGACAGGGGGCCCATACCACCTGAAGCTTTCTTT
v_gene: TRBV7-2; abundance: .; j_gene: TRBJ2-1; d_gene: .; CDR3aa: CASSLNRVTNEQFF; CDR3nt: TGTGCCAGCAGCCTAAACAGGGTTACGAATGAGCAGTTCTTC
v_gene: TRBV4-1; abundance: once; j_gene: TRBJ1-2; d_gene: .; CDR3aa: CASSQDGGNYGYTF; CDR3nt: TGCGCCAGCAGCCAAGATGGCGGTAACTATGGCTACACCTTC
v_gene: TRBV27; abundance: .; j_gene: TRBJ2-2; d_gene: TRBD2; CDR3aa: CASQRGGYTGELFF; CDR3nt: TGTGCCAGCCAGCGGGGAGGCTACACCGGGGAGCTGTTTTTT
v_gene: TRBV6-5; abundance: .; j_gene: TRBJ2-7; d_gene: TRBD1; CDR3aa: CASSYGMGQVYEQYF; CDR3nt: TGTGCCAGCAGTTACGGGATGGGACAGGTCTACGAGCAGTACTTC
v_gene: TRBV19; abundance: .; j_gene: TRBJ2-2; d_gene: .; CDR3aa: CASSTFTGELFF; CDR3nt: TGTGCCAGTAGTACGTTCACCGGGGAGCTGTTTTTT
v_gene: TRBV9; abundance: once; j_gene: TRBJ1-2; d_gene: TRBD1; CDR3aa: CASSVEPQGANGYTF; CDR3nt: TGTGCCAGCAGCGTAGAACCACAGGGGGCGAATGGCTACACCTTC
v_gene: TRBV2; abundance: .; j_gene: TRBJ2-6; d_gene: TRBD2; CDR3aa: CASSLPGRGGKDSGANVLTF; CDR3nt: TGTGCCAGCAGCCTCCCCGGTCGGGGGGGGAAAGACTCTGGGGCCAACGTCCTGACTTTC
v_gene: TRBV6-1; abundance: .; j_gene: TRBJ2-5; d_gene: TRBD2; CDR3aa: CASAFGGGARETQYF; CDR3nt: TGTGCCAGCGCTTTCGGCGGGGGGGCCAGAGAGACCCAGTACTTC
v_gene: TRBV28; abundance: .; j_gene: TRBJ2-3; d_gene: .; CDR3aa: CALGHGGTDTQYF; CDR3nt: TGTGCCCTCGGCCACGGGGGCACAGATACGCAGTATTTT
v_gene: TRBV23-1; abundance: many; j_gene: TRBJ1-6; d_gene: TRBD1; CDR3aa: CASSQSLGGAFSSSSYNSPLHF; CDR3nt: TGCGCCAGCAGTCAATCGTTAGGGGGCGCTTTCTCTTCCTCCTCCTATAATTCACCCCTCCACTTT
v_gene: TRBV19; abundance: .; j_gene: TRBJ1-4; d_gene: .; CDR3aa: CASSGTGPTNEKLFF; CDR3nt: TGTGCCAGTAGTGGTACAGGGCCAACTAATGAAAAACTGTTTTTT
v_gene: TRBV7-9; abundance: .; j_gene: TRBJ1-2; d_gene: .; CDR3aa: CASSLVSEGGGYTF; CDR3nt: TGTGCCAGCAGCTTAGTTTCAGAGGGTGGTGGCTACACCTTC
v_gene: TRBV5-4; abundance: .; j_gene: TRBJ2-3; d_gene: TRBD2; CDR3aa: CASSRGTSGLTDTQYF; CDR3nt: TGTGCCAGCAGCAGAGGGACTAGCGGACTCACAGATACGCAGTATTTT
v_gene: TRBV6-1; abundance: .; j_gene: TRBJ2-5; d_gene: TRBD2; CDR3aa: CASSESGLARETQYF; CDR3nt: TGTGCCAGCAGTGAATCTGGACTAGCTCGGGAGACCCAGTACTTC
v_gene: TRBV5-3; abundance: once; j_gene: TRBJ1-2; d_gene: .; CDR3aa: CARSAKRTDYGSYTF; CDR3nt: TGTGCCAGAAGCGCCAAAAGGACAGACTATGGAAGCTACACCTTC
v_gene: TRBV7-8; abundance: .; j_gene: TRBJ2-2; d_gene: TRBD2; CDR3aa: CASRPGRGGPGELFF; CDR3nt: TGTGCCAGCAGGCCGGGGCGGGGGGGCCCCGGGGAGCTGTTTTTT
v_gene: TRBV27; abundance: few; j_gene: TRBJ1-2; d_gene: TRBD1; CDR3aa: CASMDRGGYTF; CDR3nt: TGTGCCAGCATGGACAGGGGTGGCTACACCTTC
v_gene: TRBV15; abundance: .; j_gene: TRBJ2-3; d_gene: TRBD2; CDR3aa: CATSREGGADTQYF; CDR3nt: TGTGCCACCAGCAGAGAGGGGGGGGCAGATACGCAGTATTTT
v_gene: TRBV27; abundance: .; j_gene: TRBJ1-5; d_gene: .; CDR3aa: CASSLRGGFSNQPQHF; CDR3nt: TGTGCCAGCAGTCTCCGGGGAGGCTTCAGCAATCAGCCCCAGCATTTT
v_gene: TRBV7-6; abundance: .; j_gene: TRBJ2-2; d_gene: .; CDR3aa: CASSSWSNTGELFF; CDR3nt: TGTGCCAGCAGCTCTTGGAGCAACACCGGGGAGCTGTTTTTT
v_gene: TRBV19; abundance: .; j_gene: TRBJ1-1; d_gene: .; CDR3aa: CASSNRGMNTEAFF; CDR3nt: TGTGCCAGTAGTAACCGGGGAATGAACACTGAAGCTTTCTTT
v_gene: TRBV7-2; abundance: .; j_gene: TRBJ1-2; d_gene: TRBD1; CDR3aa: CASRTTGGGGYTF; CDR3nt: TGTGCCAGCAGGACAACAGGGGGTGGCGGCTACACCTTC
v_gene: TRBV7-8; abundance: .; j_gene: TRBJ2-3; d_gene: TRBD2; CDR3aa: CASSLIGTSGATDTQYF; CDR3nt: TGTGCCAGCAGCCTCATCGGGACTAGCGGGGCCACAGATACGCAGTATTTT
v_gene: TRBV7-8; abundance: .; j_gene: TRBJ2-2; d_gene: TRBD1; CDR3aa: CASSLGQATPGAGELFF; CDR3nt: TGTGCCAGCAGCCTGGGACAGGCAACGCCGGGGGCCGGGGAGCTGTTTTTT